This T cell receptor (beta chain) is from a study of cytomegalovirus exposure and HLA in healthy donors. About the research overall: An earlier analysis found 120 million or so unique TCR beta sequences from roughly 170 million T cells.

V was clipped by 1 base and J by 7 bases, with 11 bases between them. CDR1 is SGDLS and CDR2 is YYNGEE in the germline V gene. CDR3 size: 14 residues. PCR primers comprised 60 Vbeta and 13 Jbeta primers. Profiling relied on immunoSEQ multiplex PCR, and the TCRdb table lists in-frame clones only, not all of them. The data show 150,000 to 200,000 clones, with around four fifths seen just once and about 2.9% held by the top ten. A word on this clone: The target antigen is unknown.

Notes on the study in general: Near-uniform donor sequencing depth was presumed by presence/absence analyses.

Input material: PBMCs. The chain has TRBV9 and TRBJ2-2; D might be TRBD2 (5 bases). This clonotype was obtained from a female donor in good health and CMV-seronegative. The CDR3, as DNA: TGTGCCAGCAGCGTATGGGGAGAAGGCGGGGAGCTGTTTTTT. Amino acids: CASSVWGEGGELFF.